These 13 T cell receptor beta chains came from one sample sequenced in a study of T cell repertoires in cytomegalovirus infection (dated by TCRdb to between 2018 and 2021). Explained via the paper, the treatment or condition label denotes: in vitro stimulation with specific CMV peptide epitopes to enrich CMV-specific T cells. Antigens of these TCRs are unknown. This sample was sequenced with an Illumina HiSeq 1500. TCRdb took the public reads, trimmed them with fastp at Q25, ran MiXCR for clone calling and kept in-frame beta chains. CDR3 protein sequences are deduplicated, and each keeps its most common genes and DNA. Here the sample has about 830,000 distinct CDR3 sequences; around a third occur a single time. About an eighth of the sample belongs to the ten largest clones. The starting material was cultured CD8+ T cells from PBMCs, obtained from culture after CMV antigen stimulation. These receptors all come from a human donor in good health (CMV status not recorded). Some clones in this sample may be carry-over from other donors' samples.

The chain combines TRBV27 with TRBJ1-1; a possible D gene is TRBD1 (6 bases). Germline CDR1 MNHEY, CDR2 SMNVEV (reference sequence). V was cut by 3 bases and J by 6 bases, with 17 bases left in between. The CDR3 consists of 15 residues. CDR3 region: CASSLFGGAGAEAFF. In DNA form, the CDR3 reads TGTGCCAGCAGTTTGTTTGGGGGCGCGGGAGCTGAAGCTTTCTTT.

The V gene is TRBV15, the J gene TRBJ2-2, with D possibly matching TRBD1 (5 bases). V gave up 0 bases and J gave up 4 bases, with 12 bases separating them. Germline loops: CDR1 LNHNV, CDR2 YYDKDF (reference sequence). This CDR3 has 16 residues. The CDR3 spells CATSRDRTQGTGELFF. CDR3 DNA sequence: TGTGCCACCAGCAGAGATCGCACCCAGGGCACCGGGGAGCTGTTTTTT.

This clonotype occurred once. A much larger clone is a single base away; this may be a read error. The rearrangement joins TRBV10-3 to TRBJ2-5; 8 bases are shared with TRBD2. V trimming: 3 bases; J trimming: 4 bases; junction bases outside the gene matches: 4. CDR3 size: 14 residues. From germline, CDR1 is ENHRY and CDR2 SYGVKD. CDR3 DNA sequence: TGTGCCATCAGTGATGAGAGCGGGGGAGAGACCCAGTACTTC. Protein sequence: CAISDESGGETQYF.

The rearrangement joins TRBV19 to TRBJ1-1, with D unclear. Germline CDR1 and CDR2: LNHDA and SQIVND (reference sequence). Trimming cost V 3 bases and J 4 bases, with 9 bases left between them. This CDR3 comprises 13 residues. The CDR3 loop reads CASSIPPTTEAFF. The CDR3 region has the DNA TGTGCCAGTAGTATCCCACCAACCACTGAAGCTTTCTTT.

The V call is TRBV6-1, the J call TRBJ1-6, with 8 bases fitting TRBD1. Germline assignment: CDR1 MNHNS and CDR2 SASEGT. This CDR3 has 16 residues. The trim removed 2 bases at V and 7 bases at J, leaving 7 bases unmatched. In DNA form, the CDR3 reads TGTGCCAGCAGTGAACTGAGACAGGGGAGAAATTCACCCCTCCACTTT. It translates to CASSELRQGRNSPLHF.

Regarding this clonotype: This may come from a read error, since a much larger clone is one base off. The chain has TRBV7-8 and TRBJ2-1, with D possibly matching TRBD2 (7 bases). The CDR3 contains 18 residues. V dropped 1 base and J dropped 3 bases, with 19 bases sitting between them. Per the germline V gene, CDR1 is SGHVS and CDR2 is FQNEAQ. The CDR3 DNA is TGTGCCAGCAGCTTAGGTGGCGGGGGCGCGCCGGACTACAATGAGCAGTTCTTC. Translation gives CASSLGGGGAPDYNEQFF.

This clonotype was seen repeatedly, ten times or more. V usage is TRBV12-3 or TRBV12-4 and J usage is TRBJ2-7, with D uncertain. The CDR3 is 16 residues long. The V gene lost 5 bases and the J gene lost 0 bases, with 17 bases spanning the gap. The CDR3 region is CASSLGSETSSYEQYF. The CDR3 DNA is TGTGCCAGCAGTCTCGGCTCGGAAACGAGCTCCTACGAGCAGTACTTC.

This clonotype was seen more than once but under ten times. The chain recombines TRBV7-2 with TRBJ1-4, with 7 bases fitting TRBD1. CDR1 is SGHTA and CDR2 is FQGNSA in the germline V gene. Germline trimming cut 5 bases from V and 8 bases from J; bases unmatched to any gene: 14. This CDR3 is 16 amino acids long. Written as DNA, the CDR3 is TGTGCCAGCAGCCACATCACAGGGGCCCCAGAGGAAAAACTGTTTTTT. Translated: CASSHITGAPEEKLFF.

In regard to this clonotype: Germline and junction disagree at one end, which may indicate a read error. The chain has TRBV7-2 and TRBJ2-3; the D gene is possibly TRBD1 (6 bases). The CDR3 extends over 14 amino acids. Germline assignment: CDR1 SGHTA and CDR2 FQGNSA. Written as DNA, the CDR3 is TGTGCCAACAGCCTACAGGGATTCACAGATACGCAGTATTTT. Its protein product is CANSLQGFTDTQYF.

This clonotype has just one count. The gene calls are TRBV5-1 and TRBJ1-4; D remains ambiguous. The CDR3 contains 12 residues. Germline V lookup: CDR1 SGHRS, CDR2 YFSETQ. Trimming removed 0 bases at V and 8 bases at J, with 5 bases between. In DNA form, the CDR3 reads TGCGCCAGCAGCTTGGATAAGGAAAAACTGTTTTTT. Translated, it gives CASSLDKEKLFF. Variable domain in full (rest from reference TRBV5-1 and TRBJ1-4): KAGVTQTPRYLIKTRGQQVTLSCSPISGHRSVSWYQQTPGQGLQFLFEYFSETQRNKGNFPGRFSGRQFSNSRSEMNVSTLELGDSALYLCASSLDKEKLFFGSGTQLSVL.

CDR3: CASSYRGGSAEAFF. Here the CDR3 DNA reads TGTGCCAGCAGTTACAGGGGGGGTAGCGCTGAAGCTTTCTTT. The rearrangement uses TRBV6-5 and TRBJ1-1, with a possible D match to TRBD1 (6 bases). V was clipped by 2 bases and J by 6 bases, with 13 bases between them. Germline values: CDR1 MNHEY, CDR2 SVGAGI. The CDR3 covers 14 residues.

Ten or more counts support this clonotype. Here the CDR3 reads CASSLLHRGPYNEQFF. As DNA, the CDR3 is TGTGCCAGCAGCTTACTGCATCGGGGGCCCTACAATGAGCAGTTCTTC. The rearrangement joins TRBV7-6 to TRBJ2-1; TRBD1 or TRBD2 may be the D gene (6 bases each). CDR1 and CDR2 from the germline V gene are SGHVS and FNYEAQ. V lost 2 bases and J 2 bases, leaving 13 bases between the germline ends. The CDR3 runs to 16 residues.

This clonotype was recorded at least ten times. The chain combines TRBV27 with TRBJ1-2; maybe TRBD1 (5 bases). V lost 2 bases and J lost 6, with 13 bases in between. The germline gives CDR1 MNHEY, CDR2 SMNVEV (reference sequence). This CDR3 has 14 residues. As DNA, the CDR3 is TGTGCCAGCAGTTTAGACCCTAGAGGGGATGGCTACACCTTC. This translates into CASSLDPRGDGYTF.